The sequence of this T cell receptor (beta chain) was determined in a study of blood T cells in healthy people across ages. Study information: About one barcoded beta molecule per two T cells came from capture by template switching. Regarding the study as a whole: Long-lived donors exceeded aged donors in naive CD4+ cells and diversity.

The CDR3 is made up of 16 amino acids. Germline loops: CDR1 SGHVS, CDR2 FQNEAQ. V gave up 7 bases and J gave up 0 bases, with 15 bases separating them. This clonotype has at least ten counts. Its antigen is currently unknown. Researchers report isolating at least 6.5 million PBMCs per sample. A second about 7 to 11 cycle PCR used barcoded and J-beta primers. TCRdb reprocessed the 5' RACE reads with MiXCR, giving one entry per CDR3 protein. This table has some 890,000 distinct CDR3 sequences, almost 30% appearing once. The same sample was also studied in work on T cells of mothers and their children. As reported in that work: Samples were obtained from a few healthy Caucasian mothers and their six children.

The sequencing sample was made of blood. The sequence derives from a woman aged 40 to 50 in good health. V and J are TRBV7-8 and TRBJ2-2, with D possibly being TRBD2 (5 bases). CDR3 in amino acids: CASTSRASPNTGELFF. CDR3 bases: TGTGCCAGCACCTCGAGGGCTAGCCCGAACACCGGGGAGCTGTTTTTT.